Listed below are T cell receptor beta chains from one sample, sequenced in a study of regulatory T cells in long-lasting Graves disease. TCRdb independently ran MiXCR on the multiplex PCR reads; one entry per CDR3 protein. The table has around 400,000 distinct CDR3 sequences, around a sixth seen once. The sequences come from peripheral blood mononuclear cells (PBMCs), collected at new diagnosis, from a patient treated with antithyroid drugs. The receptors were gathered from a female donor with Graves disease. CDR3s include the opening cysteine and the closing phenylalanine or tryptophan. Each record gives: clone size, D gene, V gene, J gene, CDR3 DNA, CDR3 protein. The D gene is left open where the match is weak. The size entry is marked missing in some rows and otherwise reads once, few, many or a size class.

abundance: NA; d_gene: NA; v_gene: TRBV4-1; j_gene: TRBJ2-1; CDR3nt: TGCGCCAGCAGCCAAGGAACGCTAGCGAGCCTATACAATGAGCAGTTCTTC; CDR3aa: CASSQGTLASLYNEQFF
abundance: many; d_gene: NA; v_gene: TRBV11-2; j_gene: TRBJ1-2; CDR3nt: TGTGCCAGTTTAACAGGGTCTGGCTACACCTTC; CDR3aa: CASLTGSGYTF
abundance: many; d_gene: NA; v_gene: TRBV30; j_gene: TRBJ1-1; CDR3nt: TGTGCCTGGGGAAACACTGAAGCTTTCTTT; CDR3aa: CAWGNTEAFF
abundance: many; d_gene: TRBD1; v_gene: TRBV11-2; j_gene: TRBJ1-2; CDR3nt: TGTGCCAGCAGCTTAGGGGGCGTACGGACAGGGCCCGGCTACACCTTC; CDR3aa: CASSLGGVRTGPGYTF
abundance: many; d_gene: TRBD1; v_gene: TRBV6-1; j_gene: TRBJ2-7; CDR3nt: TGTGCCAGCGGACAGGGCTCCTACGAGCAGTACTTC; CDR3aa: CASGQGSYEQYF
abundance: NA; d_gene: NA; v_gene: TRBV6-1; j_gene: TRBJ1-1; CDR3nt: TGCGCGGCTTTCGAGGCATTATACACTGAAGCTTTCTTT; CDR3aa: CAAFEALYTEAFF
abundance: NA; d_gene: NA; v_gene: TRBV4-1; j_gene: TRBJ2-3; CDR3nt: TGCGCCAGCAGCCACCCAGGGACAGATACGCAGTATTTT; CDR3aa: CASSHPGTDTQYF
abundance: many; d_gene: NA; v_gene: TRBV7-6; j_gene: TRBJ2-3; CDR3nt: TGTGCCAGCACCTCAGGGTACACAGATACGCAGTATTTT; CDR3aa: CASTSGYTDTQYF
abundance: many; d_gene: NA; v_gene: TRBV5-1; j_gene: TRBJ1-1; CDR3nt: TGCGCCAGCAGCTTGGCCTCGGGGGGCAGAGTGGCTGAAGCTTTCTTT; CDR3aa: CASSLASGGRVAEAFF
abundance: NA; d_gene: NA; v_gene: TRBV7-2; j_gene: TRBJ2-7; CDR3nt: TGTGCCAGCAGCTTGGAGTTTGCCTCTACCCCCTACGAGCAGTACTTC; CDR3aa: CASSLEFASTPYEQYF
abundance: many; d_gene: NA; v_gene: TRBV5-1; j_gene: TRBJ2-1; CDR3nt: TGCGCCAGCAGCTTTCTTAATGAGCAGTTCTTC; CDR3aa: CASSFLNEQFF
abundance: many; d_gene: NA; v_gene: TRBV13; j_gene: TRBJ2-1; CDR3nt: TGTGCCAGCAGCGGTAGGAGGTATGAGCAGTTCTTC; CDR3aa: CASSGRRYEQFF
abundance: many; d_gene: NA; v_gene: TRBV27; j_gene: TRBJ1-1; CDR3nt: TGTGCCAGCAGTTCCGGGGGGGCTGAAGCTTTCTTT; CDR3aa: CASSSGGAEAFF
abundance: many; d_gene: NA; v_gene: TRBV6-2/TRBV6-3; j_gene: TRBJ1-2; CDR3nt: TGTGCCAGCAGCCAAGGAGGGGTAAACTATGGCTACACCTTC; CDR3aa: CASSQGGVNYGYTF